What follows are 25 T cell receptor beta chains derived from one specimen sequenced in a study of shared clonotypes between healthy human individuals. The table came from immunoSEQ multiplex PCR; TCRdb's copy has only in-frame clones and leaves some out. The sample records about 1.5 million clones, approximately 96% being singletons. Material: naive CD4+ T cells sorted from blood. The subset is: CD45RA+ positively selected. These receptors were taken from a man aged 30-40 years in good health.

V is TRBV15 and J is TRBJ2-1, with D perhaps assigned TRBD1 or TRBD2 (7 bases each). The V gene's germline CDR1 is LNHNV and CDR2 YYDKDF (reference sequence). CDR3 size: 14 residues. The ends were cut back, 3 bases at V and 7 bases at J, with 13 bases in the middle. In nucleotides, the CDR3 is TGTGCCACCAGCAGGGGAGGGACAGCGAATGAGCAGTTCTTC. Protein product: CATSRGGTANEQFF.

The rearrangement uses TRBV5-1 and TRBJ2-1, with TRBD1 identical over 7 bases. The CDR3 totals 16 residues. Germline V gives CDR1 SGHRS, CDR2 YFSETQ. The ends lost 0 bases at V and 7 bases at J; junction bases unmatched: 10. The CDR3 here is CASSLADRVYGNEQFF. The DNA for the CDR3 is TGCGCCAGCAGCTTGGCCGACAGGGTTTATGGGAATGAGCAGTTCTTC.

The rearrangement links TRBV27 to TRBJ2-2; a possible D gene is TRBD1 (6 bases). This CDR3 comprises 15 residues. Per germline, CDR1 MNHEY and CDR2 SMNVEV (reference sequence). Trimming left V 7 bases short and J 0 bases short, with 12 bases between. The CDR3 DNA is TGTGCCAGCAAACAGGGTGTATCGAACACCGGGGAGCTGTTTTTT. Amino acids: CASKQGVSNTGELFF.

The J gene is TRBJ2-5, the V gene TRBV7-8; D gene unclear. Germline V gene sequence: CDR1 SGHVS, CDR2 FQNEAQ. This CDR3 has 18 residues. The V and J ends lost 5 bases and 0 bases respectively, with 22 bases between them. CDR3 bases: TGTGCCAGCAGCACTACCACCCACGTGACCCGGGACCAAGAGACCCAGTACTTC. It translates to CASSTTTHVTRDQETQYF.

The V gene is TRBV5-4, the J gene TRBJ2-5; 8 nucleotides align to TRBD2. CDR1 and CDR2 from the germline V gene are SGHNT and YYREEE (reference sequence). With V trimmed by 0 bases and J by 5 bases, 9 bases remained unmatched. The CDR3 extends over 16 amino acids. DNA of the CDR3: TGTGCCAGCAGCTTGGCCGGGGGGGCTGGTGCTGAGACCCAGTACTTC. Amino acids: CASSLAGGAGAETQYF.

This clone occurred once. This chain uses TRBV5-1 with TRBJ2-7; TRBD2 aligns across 11 bases. V lost 7 bases and J lost 3; bases outside the gene matches: 6. The length of the CDR3 is 14 residues. Germline V gene data show CDR1 as SGHRS and CDR2 as YFSETQ. The CDR3 coding sequence is TGCGCCAGCTGTAGGACTAGCGGGTACTACGAGCAGTACTTC. It yields the protein CASCRTSGYYEQYF.

V is TRBV2 and J is TRBJ1-5; D unclear. Germline lookup yields CDR1 SNHLY and CDR2 FYNNEI. The CDR3 has 14 amino acids. V was clipped by 1 base and J by 6 bases, with 10 bases between them. The CDR3 sequence: CASSEVTGGQPQHF. The DNA for the CDR3 is TGTGCCAGCAGTGAAGTGACGGGAGGTCAGCCCCAGCATTTT.

The chain carries TRBV5-4 and TRBJ2-7; 9 bases are a match to TRBD1. The CDR3 sequence is 16 residues long. The V segment lost 4 bases and the J segment 4 bases; nucleotides outside the gene matches: 12. The germline gives CDR1 SGHNT, CDR2 YYREEE (reference sequence). The CDR3 spells CASSIGQGSHTYEQYF. The DNA for the CDR3 is TGTGCCAGCAGCATAGGACAGGGGTCCCACACGTACGAGCAGTACTTC. The full variable domain, rest sourced from reference TRBV5-4 and TRBJ2-7, is ETGVTQSPTHLIKTRGQQVTLRCSSQSGHNTVSWYQQALGQGPQFIFQYYREEENGRGNFPPRFSGLQFPNYSSELNVNALELDDSALYLCASSIGQGSHTYEQYFGPGTRLTVT.

The gene calls are TRBV6-6 and TRBJ2-3; D gene ambiguous. Germline V gives CDR1 MNHNY, CDR2 SVGAGI (reference sequence). Trimming left V 2 bases short and J 0 bases short, with 9 bases between. The CDR3 is 15 amino acids. The CDR3 region has the DNA TGTGCCAGCAGTTACGCCACGGCCAGCACAGATACGCAGTATTTT. It yields the protein CASSYATASTDTQYF.

This clone was detected once. The genes are TRBV5-5 and TRBJ2-2; TRBD1 is a possible D gene (5 bases). Trimming took off 4 bases at V and 4 bases at J, with 23 bases between the two ends. CDR3 size: 18 residues. Germline loops: CDR1 SGHKS, CDR2 YYEKEE (reference sequence). The DNA of the CDR3 is TGTGCCAGCAGCCTATCCGCGACAGCACGGTGGGGCACCGGGGAGCTGTTTTTT. Protein: CASSLSATARWGTGELFF.

The V and J genes are TRBV19 and TRBJ2-7; 8 nucleotides match TRBD2. Germline V lookup: CDR1 LNHDA, CDR2 SQIVND (reference sequence). There are 14 residues in the CDR3. With V trimmed by 6 bases and J by 6 bases, 10 bases remained unmatched. The CDR3: CASRKVAGGSEQYF. CDR3 nucleotide sequence: TGTGCCAGTAGGAAGGTCGCGGGAGGATCCGAGCAGTACTTC.

The rearrangement uses TRBV18 and TRBJ1-1, with no clear D. Germline V lookup: CDR1 KGHSH, CDR2 LQKENI. Trimming took off 2 bases at V and 4 bases at J, with 11 bases between the two ends. CDR3 length equals 14 residues. The CDR3 region has the DNA TGTGCCAGCTCACCATTGGGTGGGTCCACTGAAGCTTTCTTT. Its translation is CASSPLGGSTEAFF. The full variable domain, its missing parts supplied by reference TRBV18 and TRBJ1-1, is NAGVMQNPRHLVRRRGQEARLRCSPMKGHSHVYWYRQLPEEGLKFMVYLQKENIIDESGMPKERFSAEFPKEGPSILRIQQVVRGDSAAYFCASSPLGGSTEAFFGQGTRLTVV.

The rearrangement uses TRBV28 and TRBJ2-1; 10 bases fit TRBD1. Germline loops: CDR1 MDHEN, CDR2 SYDVKM. This CDR3 region has 16 residues. Losses at the gene ends were 3 bases for V and 0 bases for J; bases not matched to a gene: 2. CDR3 coding DNA: TGTGCCAGCAGTTTCAGGGACAGGGGCTCCTACAATGAGCAGTTCTTC. It codes for CASSFRDRGSYNEQFF.

This rearrangement joins TRBV15 to TRBJ2-7; TRBD1 aligns across 8 bases. CDR1 is LNHNV, CDR2 YYDKDF, per germline (reference sequence). This CDR3 spans 15 amino acids. The V and J ends lost 4 bases and 3 bases, in that order; junction bases with no gene match: 8. In DNA form, the CDR3 reads TGTGCCACCAGCATGGGCAGGGGGCAGATCTACGAGCAGTACTTC. Translation gives CATSMGRGQIYEQYF.

This chain links TRBV10-3 with TRBJ2-7; weak D call: TRBD1 (6 bases). There are 13 residues in the CDR3. Trimming cost V 11 bases and J 2 bases, with 16 bases left between them. In germline, CDR1 is ENHRY, CDR2 SYGVKD. CDR3 sequence reads: CAANSGDTYEQYF. The DNA for the CDR3 is TGTGCCGCCAATTCAGGGGATACCTACGAGCAGTACTTC.

The genes are TRBV5-1 and TRBJ2-1; 12 bases map to TRBD1. The CDR3 loop spans 17 amino acids. V dropped 5 bases and J dropped 8; count of bases not matched to a gene: 14. CDR1 is SGHRS and CDR2 is YFSETQ in the germline V gene. The chain's CDR3 is CASSTFPGQGAHYEQFF. For the CDR3, the DNA is TGCGCCAGCAGTACATTCCCGGGACAGGGGGCGCATTATGAGCAGTTCTTC.

This clone was observed once. The same CDR3 is also encoded by other DNA sequences in this sample. The rearrangement uses TRBV28 and TRBJ2-2; D gene unclear. The CDR3 is made up of 12 amino acids. V was pared by 5 bases and J by 4 bases, with 5 bases between. The germline CDR1 and CDR2 sequences are MDHEN and SYDVKM. Here the CDR3 reads CASSRSTGELFF. The DNA of the CDR3 is TGTGCCAGCAGTCGATCCACCGGGGAGCTGTTTTTT. Together with reference TRBV28 and TRBJ2-2, the CDR3 gives the full variable domain: DVKVTQSSRYLVKRTGEKVFLECVQDMDHENMFWYRQDPGLGLRLIYFSYDVKMKEKGDIPEGYSVSREKKERFSLILESASTNQTSMYLCASSRSTGELFFGEGSRLTVL.

The gene calls are TRBV15 and TRBJ2-7; D may match TRBD1 or TRBD2 (5 bases each). The V gene's germline CDR1 is LNHNV and CDR2 YYDKDF (reference sequence). The CDR3 runs to 19 residues. Trimming pared 3 bases from V and 2 bases from J, leaving 26 bases between. The CDR3 coding sequence is TGTGCCACCAGCAGCCAACGCTGGCAGTCTTCGGGACGGACCTACGAGCAGTACTTC. Its translation is CATSSQRWQSSGRTYEQYF.

This chain connects TRBV7-9 to TRBJ2-3; D remains unclear. This CDR3 has 11 residues. The ends were cut back, 8 bases at V and 6 bases at J, with 9 bases in the middle. The germline CDR1 and CDR2 sequences are SEHNR and FQNEAQ (reference sequence). CDR3 loop: CASGRADTQYF. The CDR3 region has the DNA TGTGCCAGCGGAAGGGCCGATACGCAGTATTTT.

The rearrangement joins TRBV7-2 to TRBJ2-6; D is possibly TRBD1 or TRBD2 (5 bases each). This CDR3 comprises 18 residues. Germline V gene data show CDR1 as SGHTA and CDR2 as FQGNSA. Between the trimmed V and J ends, which lost 1 base and 2 bases, there was a span of 15 bases. In DNA form, the CDR3 reads TGTGCCAGCAGCTTAGGTCCAGGGACGGCTCCTGGGGCCAACGTCCTGACTTTC. Translated: CASSLGPGTAPGANVLTF.

CDR3 region: CASSVQGASGTEAFF. For the CDR3, the DNA is TGTGCCAGCAGTGTCCAGGGGGCTTCAGGAACTGAAGCTTTCTTT. The gene calls are TRBV2 and TRBJ1-1; 8 bases line up with TRBD1. Germline V gives CDR1 SNHLY, CDR2 FYNNEI. The CDR3 spans 15 residues. The junction had 9 bases not matched to a gene; V was cut back by 4 bases and J by 5 bases.

This rearrangement joins TRBV28 to TRBJ2-2, with D unclear. The ends were cut back, 5 bases at V and 10 bases at J, with 8 bases in the middle. CDR3 length: 11 residues. Germline V gene sequence: CDR1 MDHEN, CDR2 SYDVKM. In DNA, the CDR3 is TGTGCCAGCAGTGCCCGCCCGGAGCTGTTTTTT. It yields the protein CASSARPELFF. Complete variable domain (other parts from reference TRBV28 and TRBJ2-2): DVKVTQSSRYLVKRTGEKVFLECVQDMDHENMFWYRQDPGLGLRLIYFSYDVKMKEKGDIPEGYSVSREKKERFSLILESASTNQTSMYLCASSARPELFFGEGSRLTVL.

The J gene is TRBJ2-3, the V gene TRBV7-9, with 10 bases that match TRBD2. J lost 3 bases, V lost 5 bases, and 8 bases had no gene match. CDR3 length: 16 residues. CDR1 SEHNR and CDR2 FQNEAQ come from the germline V gene (reference sequence). CDR3: CASSTASGSRTDTQYF. In DNA, the CDR3 is TGTGCCAGCAGCACCGCTAGCGGGAGCAGAACAGATACGCAGTATTTT.

CDR3 protein: CASRSRIALDTQYF. The CDR3 DNA follows: TGTGCCAGCAGGAGCAGGATTGCCCTCGATACGCAGTATTTT. The V gene is TRBV2, the J gene TRBJ2-3; D remains ambiguous. Trimming took 6 bases from V and 6 from J, leaving 16 bases between them. The CDR3 extends over 14 amino acids. Germline V lookup: CDR1 SNHLY, CDR2 FYNNEI.

The chain employs TRBV4-3 and TRBJ1-2, with 7 bases identical to TRBD1. Trimming at V came to 1 base and at J to 5 bases, leaving 7 bases not matched to a gene. There are 15 residues in the CDR3. Germline V CDR1 and CDR2: LGHNA, YSLEER. The CDR3 DNA follows: TGCGCCAGCAGCCAAGGTGATGCAGGGGGGTATGGCTACACCTTC. Encoded protein: CASSQGDAGGYGYTF.